This TCR beta chain was recovered during a study of response to subunit inactivated influenza vaccine. Study-wide results and limits: T cells newly recruited by each seasonal influenza vaccination are few, the authors suggested.

Details on this clonotype: The antigen is undetermined.

TCRdb reprocessed the RT-PCR reads with MiXCR, giving one entry per CDR3 protein. The sample records hundreds of thousands of distinct CDR3 sequences, approximately 17% being singletons. This specimen was PBMCs from blood, taken around 5 days after vaccination. The TCR originated in a man in his fifties who received an inactivated influenza vaccine.

The DNA for the CDR3 is TGTGCCAGCAGCCCCCAAACAGGGGTCGAGCAGTACTTC. This gives the protein CASSPQTGVEQYF. The chain employs TRBV7-9 and TRBJ2-7; 7 nucleotides line up with TRBD1. The CDR3 length is 13 residues. V gave up 5 bases and J gave up 6 bases; unmatched junction bases: 7. CDR1 is SEHNR and CDR2 is FQNEAQ in the germline V gene (reference sequence).